What follows are 5 T cell receptor beta chains derived from one specimen sequenced in a study of blood T cell repertoires in COVID-19. Sequencing was performed with immunoSEQ multiplex PCR; in TCRdb, only in-frame clones are kept and a portion is missing. The table has around 140,000 clones, roughly four fifths seen once; the top ten hold approximately 9%. The sample was peripheral blood. The receptor source for this set is a woman aged 45-65 years with active or convalescent COVID-19.

The chain joins TRBV7-9 to TRBJ2-5; a possible D gene is TRBD2 (5 bases). There are 13 residues in the CDR3. Germline V gene sequence: CDR1 SEHNR, CDR2 FQNEAQ (reference sequence). V lost 6 bases and J 1 base, leaving 9 bases between the germline ends. CDR3 in amino acids: CASSKRTQETQYF. CDR3 DNA: TGTGCCAGCAGTAAGCGGACCCAAGAGACCCAGTACTTC.

The CDR3 is CASSLATTGAVTKNIQYF. CDR3 nucleotide sequence: TGTGCCAGCAGCTTAGCGACGACAGGCGCCGTGACGAAAAACATTCAGTACTTC. The chain links TRBV7-9 to TRBJ2-4, with a weak D call TRBD1 (6 bases). Trimming took off 0 bases at V and 4 bases at J, with 19 bases between the two ends. The CDR3 consists of 18 residues. Germline V gene data show CDR1 as SEHNR and CDR2 as FQNEAQ (reference sequence). The full variable domain, with the rest looked up from reference TRBV7-9 and TRBJ2-4, is DTGVSQNPRHKITKRGQNVTFRCDPISEHNRLYWYRQTLGQGPEFLTYFQNEAQLEKSRLLSDRFSAERPKGSFSTLEIQRTEQGDSAMYLCASSLATTGAVTKNIQYFGAGTRLSVL.

This chain uses TRBV18 with TRBJ2-1; 11 nucleotides align to TRBD2. The CDR3 has 15 amino acids. The V segment lost 8 bases and the J segment 2 bases; nucleotides outside the gene matches: 5. CDR1 and CDR2 from the germline V gene are KGHSH and LQKENI. For the CDR3, the DNA is TGTGCCAGCGCCCTAGCGGGAGGTCCCTACAATGAGCAGTTCTTC. Residues: CASALAGGPYNEQFF.

This clone was counted only a few times. The chain is built from TRBV19 and TRBJ1-5; 7 bases match TRBD1. Germline CDR1 reads LNHDA; CDR2 reads SQIVND (reference sequence). J lost 4 bases, V lost 6 bases, and 6 bases had no gene match. The CDR3 consists of 14 residues. As DNA, the CDR3 is TGTGCCAGTAGGCCGAACAGGGGTAATCAGCCCCAGCATTTT. Translated: CASRPNRGNQPQHF.

The chain combines TRBV6-2 or TRBV6-3 with TRBJ1-4; the D is unclear. The CDR3 runs 12 residues. Trimming pared 4 bases from V and 7 bases from J, leaving 7 bases between. Germline V gene sequence: CDR1 MNHEY, CDR2 SVGEGT. The CDR3 sequence: CASSFILEKLFF. The CDR3 DNA is TGTGCCAGCAGTTTTATACTTGAAAAACTGTTTTTT.